Listed below are T cell receptor beta chains from one sample, sequenced in a study of T cells in Graves' hyperthyroidism and ophthalmopathy. TCRdb reprocessed the multiplex PCR reads with MiXCR, giving one entry per CDR3 protein. The sample consists of 600,000 to 650,000 distinct CDR3 sequences, roughly 20% of them appearing once. Material for sequencing was blood. These TCRs come from a man under 40 with Graves' ophthalmopathy. Both conserved end residues are part of each CDR3. A D gene is named only where the DNA matches it firmly. The listing skips clone size in some rows; elsewhere it reads once, few, many or a size class.

- TRBJ1-1 14 TRBV6-1 - CASTRTAQDTEAFF TGTGCCAGCACTCGGACGGCCCAGGACACTGAAGCTTTCTTT
- TRBJ1-1 14 TRBV5-5 many CASIPLPGKTEAFF TGTGCCAGCATCCCTCTGCCAGGAAAAACTGAAGCTTTCTTT
TRBD1 TRBJ1-5 16 TRBV12-3/TRBV12-4 many CASGLLGDRVNQPQHF TGTGCCAGCGGTCTCTTGGGGGACAGGGTAAATCAGCCCCAGCATTTT
- TRBJ1-5 12 TRBV7-9 few CASSFATDTQHF TGTGCCAGCAGCTTCGCCACAGATACGCAGCATTTT
- TRBJ2-1 12 TRBV27 - CASSLASGKQFF TGTGCCAGCAGTTTAGCATCCGGGAAACAGTTCTTC
- TRBJ1-1 13 TRBV27 many CASSSSLNTEAFF TGTGCCAGCAGTTCGTCGTTGAACACTGAAGCTTTCTTT
- TRBJ1-1 11 TRBV7-9 few CASSETGEAFF TGTGCCAGCAGCGAAACTGGTGAAGCTTTCTTT
- TRBJ1-5 12 TRBV28 many CASRRSRQPQHF TGTGCCAGCAGACGTTCGCGGCAGCCCCAGCATTTT
TRBD2 TRBJ2-2 16 TRBV2 many CASSKAGLAGFGELFF TGTGCCAGCTCTAAAGCTGGTCTAGCGGGTTTCGGGGAGCTGTTTTTT
- TRBJ2-1 17 TRBV11-2 few CASSSVNFERTRNEQFF TGTGCCAGCAGCTCCGTCAATTTTGAAAGGACTCGGAATGAGCAGTTCTTC
TRBD1 TRBJ1-5 16 TRBV24-1 few CATSDAGTGNNQPQHF TGTGCCACCAGTGACGCCGGGACAGGGAACAATCAGCCCCAGCATTTT
- TRBJ2-3 16 TRBV7-9 many CASSLMGRGYTDTQYF TGTGCCAGCAGCTTAATGGGCCGGGGCTACACAGATACGCAGTATTTT
TRBD1 TRBJ2-7 15 TRBV20-1 - CSARPFRTGIYEQYF TGCAGTGCTAGACCCTTCCGGACAGGGATATACGAGCAGTACTTC
- TRBJ2-1 13 TRBV3-1 - CASSQEVWGTRFF TGTGCCAGCAGCCAAGAGGTCTGGGGTACCCGGTTCTTC
TRBD1 TRBJ1-1 15 TRBV11-2 few CASSLAVQGGTEAFF TGTGCCAGCAGCTTAGCCGTCCAGGGGGGAACTGAAGCTTTCTTT
- TRBJ1-5 15 TRBV28 - CASSFGVGVWQPQHF TGTGCCAGCAGTTTCGGAGTAGGGGTCTGGCAGCCCCAGCATTTT
TRBD2 TRBJ2-1 16 TRBV6-2/TRBV6-3 - CASSTAGLADYNEQFF TGTGCCAGCAGTACCGCGGGACTAGCGGACTACAATGAGCAGTTCTTC
- TRBJ2-3 13 TRBV5-1 once CAGSDRISDTQYF TGCGCCGGCAGCGACCGTATCTCAGATACGCAGTATTTT
- TRBJ2-1 15 TRBV5-5 few CASSLVGGDMFEQFF TGTGCCAGCAGCTTGGTGGGAGGAGATATGTTTGAGCAGTTCTTC
- TRBJ1-5 12 TRBV24-1 few CATADSNQPQHF TGTGCCACCGCCGATAGCAATCAGCCCCAGCATTTT
- TRBJ1-2 11 TRBV29-1 - CSALWGGGYTF TGCAGCGCTCTCTGGGGGGGAGGCTACACCTTC
- TRBJ2-7 17 TRBV6-1 few CASSEPTGQGNHYEQYF TGTGCCAGCAGTGAACCGACCGGGCAGGGTAATCATTACGAGCAGTACTTC
- TRBJ1-1 13 TRBV30 many CAWSVQGNTEAFF TGTGCCTGGAGTGTACAGGGGAACACTGAAGCTTTCTTT
- TRBJ1-1 14 TRBV5-4 - CASSWTAPGGEAFF TGTGCCAGCAGCTGGACCGCGCCCGGCGGTGAAGCTTTCTTT
TRBD1 TRBJ1-5 13 TRBV30 - CAWTRDRNQPQHF TGTGCCTGGACTCGGGACAGAAATCAGCCCCAGCATTTT
TRBD1 TRBJ1-5 15 TRBV7-8 few CASSPGGWSNQPQHF TGTGCCAGCAGCCCAGGGGGCTGGAGCAATCAGCCCCAGCATTTT
- TRBJ2-1 14 TRBV28 - CASSFMGDYNEQFF TGTGCCAGCAGTTTTATGGGGGACTACAATGAGCAGTTCTTC
TRBD2 TRBJ2-7 14 TRBV20-1 - CSASSGGRVYEQYF TGCAGTGCAAGCTCTGGCGGGAGGGTCTACGAGCAGTACTTC
TRBD1 TRBJ2-2 15 TRBV11-2 few CASSLSGTGTGELFF TGTGCCAGCAGCTTATCCGGGACAGGGACCGGGGAGCTGTTTTTT
- TRBJ2-1 14 TRBV12-3/TRBV12-4 many CASSPIGLYNEQFF TGTGCCAGCAGTCCAATAGGACTCTACAATGAGCAGTTCTTC
TRBD1 TRBJ2-5 13 TRBV12-3/TRBV12-4 - CASSPGQGEIQYF TGTGCCAGCAGCCCGGGACAGGGAGAGATCCAGTACTTC
- TRBJ2-1 17 TRBV18 - CASSPPVRMSSYNEQFF TGTGCCAGCTCACCACCGGTCAGAATGAGCTCCTACAATGAGCAGTTCTTC
- TRBJ1-1 13 TRBV27 many CASSFRENTEAFF TGTGCCAGCAGTTTCAGGGAGAACACTGAAGCTTTCTTT
TRBD1 TRBJ1-2 15 TRBV6-1 few CAITDPVGTGNGYTF TGTGCCATCACGGACCCAGTGGGGACAGGGAATGGCTACACCTTC
TRBD2 TRBJ2-3 16 TRBV29-1 few CSVEGGTSASTDTQYF TGCAGCGTTGAAGGCGGGACTAGCGCATCCACAGATACGCAGTATTTT
- TRBJ1-1 14 TRBV9 many CASSPGALNTEAFF TGTGCCAGCAGCCCGGGGGCGTTGAACACTGAAGCTTTCTTT
- TRBJ1-4 14 TRBV5-6 few CASSLTVGRVKLFF TGTGCCAGCAGCTTAACAGTGGGTCGGGTAAAACTGTTTTTT
- TRBJ1-1 15 TRBV4-3 few CASSQEAGANTEAFF TGCGCCAGCAGCCAAGAGGCAGGGGCGAACACTGAAGCTTTCTTT
- TRBJ2-1 11 TRBV6-1 - CASTYGAEQFF TGTGCCAGCACCTACGGAGCCGAGCAGTTCTTC
TRBD1 TRBJ1-5 14 TRBV6-2/TRBV6-3 - CASNYGQVNQPQHF TGTGCCAGCAACTACGGACAGGTCAATCAGCCCCAGCATTTT
- TRBJ2-7 16 TRBV18 many CASSPSGPQASYEQYF TGTGCCAGCTCACCTTCCGGGCCCCAGGCGTCCTACGAGCAGTACTTC
TRBD2 TRBJ2-3 17 TRBV3-1 few CASRQSLAGGGTDTQYF TGTGCCAGCAGACAATCTCTAGCGGGAGGAGGCACAGATACGCAGTATTTT
- TRBJ2-5 14 TRBV18 - CASSQSAIAGTQYF TGTGCCAGCTCCCAATCGGCCATTGCGGGTACCCAGTACTTC
- TRBJ1-6 15 TRBV11-1 few CASTHGGRYDSPLHF TGTGCCAGCACCCATGGGGGGCGATATGATTCACCCCTCCACTTT
TRBD2 TRBJ2-1 16 TRBV5-1 few CASSLYSGSNYNEQFF TGCGCCAGCAGCTTATATAGCGGGAGTAACTACAATGAGCAGTTCTTC
- TRBJ2-7 13 TRBV30 few CAWSRDTWDEQYF TGTGCCTGGAGCCGGGACACCTGGGACGAGCAGTACTTC
- TRBJ2-2 17 TRBV10-3 - CAISGWIGGVNTGELFF TGTGCCATCAGTGGCTGGATTGGCGGGGTGAACACCGGGGAGCTGTTTTTT
TRBD2 TRBJ2-5 15 TRBV5-1 many CASSGTSGSLETQYF TGCGCCAGCAGCGGGACTAGCGGGAGTTTGGAGACCCAGTACTTC
TRBD1 TRBJ1-1 17 TRBV3-1 many CASSRIASRDRDAEAFF TGTGCCAGCAGCCGAATTGCGTCCCGGGACAGGGACGCTGAAGCTTTCTTT
- TRBJ1-5 14 TRBV12-3/TRBV12-4 few CASSFGDANQPQHF TGTGCCAGCAGTTTTGGTGACGCCAATCAGCCCCAGCATTTT
- TRBJ2-4 14 TRBV30 - CAWSPHGGKNIQYF TGTGCCTGGAGTCCCCATGGGGGCAAAAACATTCAGTACTTC
- TRBJ2-1 15 TRBV28 many CASSSRVLLNNEQFF TGTGCCAGCAGCTCACGGGTGCTGTTGAACAATGAGCAGTTCTTC
TRBD2 TRBJ2-7 15 TRBV6-1 - CASSEGLAGEYEQYF TGTGCCAGCAGTGAAGGGCTAGCGGGAGAGTACGAGCAGTACTTC
- TRBJ1-2 15 TRBV20-1 few CSARARDLTVYGYTF TGCAGTGCTAGAGCTCGTGACTTGACAGTATATGGCTACACCTTC
TRBD1 TRBJ2-1 15 TRBV5-5 few CASSSRDRGSGEQFF TGTGCCAGCAGCTCCCGGGACAGGGGGAGCGGTGAGCAGTTCTTC